Given below is one T cell receptor beta chain in context. Antigen specificity is unknown. The repertoire was sequenced with immunoSEQ multiplex PCR; TCRdb's copy has only in-frame clones and lacks some. The top ten hold roughly 1.1% of the sample, which has 70,000 to 100,000 clones, 84% seen once. This CDR3 spans 16 amino acids. Trimming took off 0 bases at V and 1 base at J, with 10 bases between the two ends. CDR1 and CDR2 (germline): SGHRS, YFSETQ. These data belong to a study of OX40 agonist ivuxolimab in advanced cancers. Study at large: Earlier treatment with anti-PD-1, anti-PD-L1 or anti-CTLA-4 was permitted, and 30% to 40% had received some. Partial responses were achieved by three patients, one with hepatocellular carcinoma and two with cutaneous melanoma.

Overall study findings and caveats: CD4+ and CD8+ blood T cells expanded clonally by week 6 at 0.1 to 3.0 mg/kg.

Specimen: CD4+ or CD8+ T cells sorted from blood, collected in a trial of the OX40 agonist ivuxolimab. The chain recombines TRBV5-1 with TRBJ2-2; D uncertain. The TCR originated in an adult with an advanced solid tumor such as melanoma, head and neck, liver or kidney cancer. The CDR3 spells CASSLDESGNTGELFF. The DNA for the CDR3 is TGCGCCAGCAGCTTGGATGAGAGTGGGAACACCGGGGAGCTGTTTTTT.